The entry below describes one T cell receptor (beta chain). Its specificity is unknown. From germline, CDR1 is SGHDT and CDR2 YYEEEE. J was trimmed by 0 bases and V by 0 bases; bases with no gene match: 12. The CDR3 is 19 residues long. The data derive from a study of T cells in localized non-small cell lung cancer. Study-level results: Longer overall survival accompanied higher blood T cell density.

Using immunoSEQ multiplex PCR, the repertoire was profiled, and TCRdb retains in-frame clones only, with some absent. The table includes nearly 11,000 clones, more than 85% detected once. The specimen comprised peripheral blood, sampled before any cancer treatment. J is TRBJ2-5 and V is TRBV5-6; TRBD2 agrees at 9 bases. This TCR came from an older male donor with stage III lung adenocarcinoma. The CDR3, as DNA: TGTGCCAGCAGCTTGGAATCTACGAGTCTAGCGGGGTACCAAGAGACCCAGTACTTC. This gives the protein CASSLESTSLAGYQETQYF. The complete variable domain, with remaining parts taken from reference TRBV5-6 and TRBJ2-5, reads DAGVTQSPTHLIKTRGQQVTLRCSPKSGHDTVSWYQQALGQGPQFIFQYYEEEERQRGNFPDRFSGHQFPNYSSELNVNALLLGDSALYLCASSLESTSLAGYQETQYFGPGTRLLVL.